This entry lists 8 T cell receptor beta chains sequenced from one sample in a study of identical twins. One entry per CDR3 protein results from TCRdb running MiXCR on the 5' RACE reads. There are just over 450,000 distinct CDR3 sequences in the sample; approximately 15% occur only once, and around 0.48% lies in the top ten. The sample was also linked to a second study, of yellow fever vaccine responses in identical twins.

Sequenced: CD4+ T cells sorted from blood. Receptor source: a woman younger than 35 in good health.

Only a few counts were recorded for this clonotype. CDR3 residues: CASSSLGLAVTDTQYF. DNA of the CDR3: TGTGCCAGCAGCTCCCTGGGACTAGCGGTCACAGATACGCAGTATTTT. The chain has TRBV7-9 and TRBJ2-3; 11 bases align to TRBD2. V trimming: 4 bases; J trimming: 2 bases; junction bases outside the gene matches: 5. CDR3 size: 16 residues. Looked up from germline, CDR1 is SEHNR and CDR2 is FQNEAQ (reference sequence).

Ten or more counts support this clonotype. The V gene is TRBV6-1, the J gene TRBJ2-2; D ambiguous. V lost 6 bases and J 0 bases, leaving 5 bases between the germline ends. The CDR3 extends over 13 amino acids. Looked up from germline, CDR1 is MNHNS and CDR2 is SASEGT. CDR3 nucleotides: TGTGCCAGCAGCCAAACGAACACCGGGGAGCTGTTTTTT. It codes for CASSQTNTGELFF.

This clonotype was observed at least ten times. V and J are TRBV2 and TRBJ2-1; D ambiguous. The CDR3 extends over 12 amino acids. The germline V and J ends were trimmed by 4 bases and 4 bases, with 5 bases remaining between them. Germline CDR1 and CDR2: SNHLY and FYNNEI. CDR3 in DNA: TGTGCCAGCAGTGTGAGATACAATGAGCAGTTCTTC. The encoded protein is CASSVRYNEQFF.

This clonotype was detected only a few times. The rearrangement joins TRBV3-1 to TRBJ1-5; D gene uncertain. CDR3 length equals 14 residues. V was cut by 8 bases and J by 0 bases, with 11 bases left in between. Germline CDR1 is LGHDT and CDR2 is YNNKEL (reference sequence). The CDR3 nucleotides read TGTGCCAGCTCGATCGGTATTAGCAATCAGCCCCAGCATTTT. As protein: CASSIGISNQPQHF.

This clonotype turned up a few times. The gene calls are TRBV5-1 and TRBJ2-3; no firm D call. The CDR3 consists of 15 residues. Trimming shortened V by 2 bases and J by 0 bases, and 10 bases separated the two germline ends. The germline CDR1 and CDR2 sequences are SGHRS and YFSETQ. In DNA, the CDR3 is TGCGCCAGCAGCTTAGAGGCACAGAGCACAGATACGCAGTATTTT. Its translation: CASSLEAQSTDTQYF. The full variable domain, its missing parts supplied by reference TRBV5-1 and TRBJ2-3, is KAGVTQTPRYLIKTRGQQVTLSCSPISGHRSVSWYQQTPGQGLQFLFEYFSETQRNKGNFPGRFSGRQFSNSRSEMNVSTLELGDSALYLCASSLEAQSTDTQYFGPGTRLTVL.

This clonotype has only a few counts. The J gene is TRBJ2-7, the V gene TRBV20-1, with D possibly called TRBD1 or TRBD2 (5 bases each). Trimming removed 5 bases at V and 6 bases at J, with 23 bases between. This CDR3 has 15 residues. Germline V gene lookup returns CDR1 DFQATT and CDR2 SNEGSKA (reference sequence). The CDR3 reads CSAYSFGAKESEQYF. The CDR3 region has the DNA TGCAGTGCTTACTCTTTCGGGGCGAAGGAGAGCGAGCAGTACTTC.

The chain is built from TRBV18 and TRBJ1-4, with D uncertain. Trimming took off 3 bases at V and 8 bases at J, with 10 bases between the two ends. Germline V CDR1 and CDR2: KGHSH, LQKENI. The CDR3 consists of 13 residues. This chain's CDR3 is CASSPGLYEKLFF. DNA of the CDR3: TGTGCCAGCTCACCTGGACTGTACGAAAAACTGTTTTTT.

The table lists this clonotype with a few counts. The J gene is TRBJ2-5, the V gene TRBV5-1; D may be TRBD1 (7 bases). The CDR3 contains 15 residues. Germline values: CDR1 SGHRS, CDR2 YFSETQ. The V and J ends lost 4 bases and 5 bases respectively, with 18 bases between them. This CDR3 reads CASSPGQGEAETQYF. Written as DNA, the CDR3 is TGCGCCAGCAGCCCTGGCCAGGGGGAGGCCGAGACCCAGTACTTC. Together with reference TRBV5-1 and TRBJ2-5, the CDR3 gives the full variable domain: KAGVTQTPRYLIKTRGQQVTLSCSPISGHRSVSWYQQTPGQGLQFLFEYFSETQRNKGNFPGRFSGRQFSNSRSEMNVSTLELGDSALYLCASSPGQGEAETQYFGPGTRLLVL.